The source of this TCR beta chain is a study of cytotoxic CD8 clonotypes in ibrutinib-treated CLL. Trimming at V came to 6 bases and at J to 5 bases, leaving 6 bases not matched to a gene. This CDR3 spans 14 amino acids. CDR1 is SGHVS and CDR2 is FQNEAQ in the germline V gene. Here immunoSEQ multiplex PCR was the method, and the copy in TCRdb shows in-frame clones only, minus some. The profile covers some 300,000 clones, with 80% appearing a single time and 5.5% to 8% taken by the ten largest. The source of this sequence is a human donor with chronic lymphocytic leukemia. Sequencing was performed on PBMCs, taken before ibrutinib treatment. The V gene is TRBV7-8, the J gene TRBJ2-1; 8 nucleotides match TRBD2. The CDR3: CASRETSGNNEQFF. The CDR3 region has the DNA TGTGCCAGCAGAGAAACTAGCGGAAACAATGAGCAGTTCTTC.